This passage covers 12 T cell receptor beta chains from one sample sequenced in a study of metastatic and nonmetastatic thyroid tumors. From the PCR reads, TCRdb re-called clones with MiXCR. The data contain some 21,000 clones, roughly 24% of them singletons. Thyroid surgery had not been preceded by any treatment in any patient. The specimen sequenced was tumor tissue. The receptor set was obtained from a female donor with papillary thyroid cancer or a benign thyroid nodule (not recorded which). Some clones in this sample may be carry-over from other donors' samples.

Of note for this clone: Likely a read error: the CDR3 ends without its conserved phenylalanine or tryptophan. The limits of the CDR3 on the DNA are not certain, so only TCRdb's listed CDR3 is given. The genes are TRBV7-2 and TRBJ2-1; the table's D call TRBD1 went unverified against the DNA. The germline gives CDR1 SGHTA, CDR2 FQGNSA. Inclusive of both ends, the CDR3 amounts to 14 amino acids. CDR3 residues: CASSYYPGTTACAV.

The chain uses TRBV3-1 and TRBJ2-7, with 12 bases matching TRBD1. The germline gives CDR1 LGHDT, CDR2 YNNKEL (reference sequence). V shed 4 bases and J 5 bases; nucleotides not matched to a gene: 9. The CDR3 is 16 residues long. The CDR3: CASSRKSGTGGHEQYF. The CDR3 region has the DNA TGTGCCAGCAGCCGAAAGTCCGGGACAGGGGGCCACGAGCAGTACTTC.

This clone was counted at least ten times. V gene TRBV20-1 combines with J gene TRBJ1-6, with 9 bases fitting TRBD1. The V segment lost 2 bases and the J segment 9 bases; nucleotides outside the gene matches: 11. This CDR3 comprises 16 residues. CDR1 and CDR2 from the germline V gene are DFQATT and SNEGSKA (reference sequence). CDR3 DNA sequence: TGCAGTGCTAGAAAGGGCGAGGACAGGGGAAGTTCACCCCTCCACTTT. It translates to CSARKGEDRGSSPLHF.

This clone has just a few counts. An end of the junction differs from the germline gene, which may be a read error. This chain connects TRBV12-3 or TRBV12-4 to TRBJ1-6, with D unclear. This CDR3 is 14 amino acids long. CDR3 sequence (DNA): TGTGCCAGCATTTTAAACAGTGATAATTCACCCCTCCACTTT. Translated: CASILNSDNSPLHF.

About this clone itself: In the same sample, other DNA sequences code for this CDR3. This chain links TRBV7-2 with TRBJ2-2; TRBD2 might be the D (7 bases). The V gene lost 3 bases and the J gene lost 6 bases, with 14 bases spanning the gap. The CDR3 contains 15 residues. Germline values: CDR1 SGHTA, CDR2 FQGNSA. In nucleotides, the CDR3 is TGTGCCAGCAGCTTTTGGGGCGGGGGCGCCGGGGAGCTGTTTTTT. Translating it yields CASSFWGGGAGELFF.

This clone was picked up many times. The chain couples TRBV7-2 to TRBJ2-1, with 13 bases identical to TRBD2. V dropped 5 bases and J dropped 5; count of bases not matched to a gene: 6. Germline loops: CDR1 SGHTA, CDR2 FQGNSA. This CDR3 contains 16 residues. The CDR3 DNA follows: TGTGCCAGCAGCCCCGGACTAGCGGGGGCCAACAATGAGCAGTTCTTC. Protein: CASSPGLAGANNEQFF.

This clone was detected many times. The V gene is TRBV27, the J gene TRBJ1-4, with 9 bases matching TRBD1. V lost 6 bases to trimming and J lost 6 bases; unmatched junction nucleotides: 8. Germline V gene data show CDR1 as MNHEY and CDR2 as SMNVEV (reference sequence). The CDR3 loop spans 15 amino acids. Here the CDR3 DNA reads TGTGCCAGCAGCACAACGACAGGGGGATATGAAAAACTGTTTTTT. Translating it yields CASSTTTGGYEKLFF.

The rearrangement uses TRBV27 and TRBJ2-7; D tentatively reads TRBD1 or TRBD2 (5 bases each). The ends were cut back, 6 bases at V and 6 bases at J, with 15 bases in the middle. The CDR3 loop spans 13 amino acids. CDR1 and CDR2 from the germline V gene are MNHEY and SMNVEV (reference sequence). This chain's CDR3 is CASSLRGRGEQYF. The CDR3 DNA sequence: TGTGCCAGCAGCCTCCGGGGAAGGGGCGAGCAGTACTTC.

By sample fraction, this clone is medium-sized. The chain employs TRBV7-2 and TRBJ2-1; no clear D. The V end was cut by 3 bases, the J end by 10 bases, with 10 bases between. Germline V gives CDR1 SGHTA, CDR2 FQGNSA. CDR3 length equals 12 residues. The CDR3 region is CASSFSSREQFF. DNA of the CDR3: TGTGCCAGCAGCTTTAGCTCCCGAGAGCAGTTCTTC. Filled out from reference TRBV7-2 and TRBJ2-1, the complete variable domain reads GAGVSQSPSNKVTEKGKDVELRCDPISGHTALYWYRQSLGQGLEFLIYFQGNSAPDKSGLPSDRFSAERTGGSVSTLTIQRTQQEDSAVYLCASSFSSREQFFGPGTRLTVL.

This clone is a singleton in its sample. This rearrangement joins TRBV11-1 to TRBJ2-1; D is unclear. Germline CDR1 and CDR2: SGHAT and FQDESV (reference sequence). This CDR3 contains 16 residues. V gave up 5 bases and J gave up 5 bases, with 19 bases separating them. CDR3 residues: CASSAYYSRDHNEQFF. CDR3 coding DNA: TGTGCCAGCAGCGCGTACTACTCTCGAGATCACAATGAGCAGTTCTTC. The variable domain in full, with the rest retrieved from reference TRBV11-1 and TRBJ2-1, is EAEVAQSPRYKITEKSQAVAFWCDPISGHATLYWYRQILGQGPELLVQFQDESVVDDSQLPKDRFSAERLKGVDSTLKIQPAELGDSAMYLCASSAYYSRDHNEQFFGPGTRLTVL.

This clone was seen many times. The CDR3 loop is CASSIAIKETQYF. The CDR3, as DNA: TGTGCCAGTAGTATAGCCATAAAAGAGACCCAGTACTTC. V usage is TRBV19 and J usage is TRBJ2-5; D is unclear. Germline CDR1 and CDR2: LNHDA and SQIVND (reference sequence). The CDR3 loop spans 13 amino acids. V lost 1 base and J lost 3, with 6 bases in between.

This clone has only one observation. The CDR3 spells CASSLVFWHNTEAFF. CDR3 DNA: TGTGCCAGCAGCTTAGTTTTCTGGCATAACACTGAAGCTTTCTTT. The rearrangement joins TRBV7-2 to TRBJ1-1; no firm D call. The CDR3 sequence is 15 residues long. The ends were cut back, 1 base at V and 2 bases at J, with 11 bases in the middle. Germline CDR1 reads SGHTA; CDR2 reads FQGNSA.